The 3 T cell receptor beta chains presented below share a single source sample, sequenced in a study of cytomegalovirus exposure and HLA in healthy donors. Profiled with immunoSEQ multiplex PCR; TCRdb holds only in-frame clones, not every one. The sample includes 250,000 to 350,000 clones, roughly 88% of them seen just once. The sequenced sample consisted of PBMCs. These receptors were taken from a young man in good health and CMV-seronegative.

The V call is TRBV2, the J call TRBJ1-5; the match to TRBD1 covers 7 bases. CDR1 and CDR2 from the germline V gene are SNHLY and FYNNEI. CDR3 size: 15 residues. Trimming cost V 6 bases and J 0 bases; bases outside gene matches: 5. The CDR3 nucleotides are TGTGCCAGCAGGGGGACAGAGAATAGCAATCAGCCCCAGCATTTT. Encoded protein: CASRGTENSNQPQHF.

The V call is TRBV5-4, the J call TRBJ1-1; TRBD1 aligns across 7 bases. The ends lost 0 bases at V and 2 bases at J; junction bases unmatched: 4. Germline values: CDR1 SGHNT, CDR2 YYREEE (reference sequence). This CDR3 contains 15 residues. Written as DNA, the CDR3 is TGTGCCAGCAGCTTGGGGACAGGATTTAACACTGAAGCTTTCTTT. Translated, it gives CASSLGTGFNTEAFF.

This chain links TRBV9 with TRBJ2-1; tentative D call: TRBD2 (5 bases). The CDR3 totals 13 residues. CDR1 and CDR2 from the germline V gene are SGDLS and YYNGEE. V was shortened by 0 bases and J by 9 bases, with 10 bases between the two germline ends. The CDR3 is CASSVVVAGEQFF. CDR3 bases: TGTGCCAGCAGCGTAGTGGTCGCGGGTGAGCAGTTCTTC.